These 3 T cell receptor beta chains were sequenced from one sample in a study of naive and memory T cell subsets. Study-wide points: Especially in CD8 cells, naive repertoires contained a few larger clonotypes, possibly CD45RA-re-expressing memory cells.

Their antigen targets remain unknown. Two oligonucleotides, mixed equimolar, formed the beta constant-region primer covering TRBC1 and TRBC2. Ligated cDNA was amplified by four rounds of PCR with nested alpha and beta constant-region primers and SP2. TCRdb called the UMI-ligation and nested PCR reads again in MiXCR, with one record for every CDR3 protein. Of roughly 100,000 distinct CDR3 sequences in the sample, around 15% were seen once. Sample: naive CD8+ T cells from blood. All receptors derive from a human donor in good health.

This clonotype was observed many times. The gene calls are TRBV28 and TRBJ2-1, with no clear D. There are 15 residues in the CDR3. Germline CDR1 reads MDHEN; CDR2 reads SYDVKM. V lost 5 bases to trimming and J lost 0 bases, with 11 bases between them. The DNA for the CDR3 is TGTGCCAGCAGTAGCCATGGGAACTCCTACAATGAGCAGTTCTTC. It specifies CASSSHGNSYNEQFF.

This clonotype has just a few counts. The V and J genes are TRBV9 and TRBJ2-1, with a tentative D call TRBD2 (6 bases). This CDR3 has 15 residues. Germline values: CDR1 SGDLS, CDR2 YYNGEE. Trimming stripped 3 bases from V and 0 bases from J, with 10 bases between. CDR3 bases: TGTGCCAGCAGCGAGGGGAGGAGCTCCTACAATGAGCAGTTCTTC. Protein sequence: CASSEGRSSYNEQFF.

This clonotype was seen only a few times. J is TRBJ2-7 and V is TRBV4-2, with 8 nucleotides matching TRBD2. Germline V gives CDR1 LGHNA, CDR2 YNFKEQ. The ends lost 4 bases at V and 5 bases at J; junction bases unmatched: 13. This CDR3 has 16 amino acids. CDR3 sequence reads: CASSPQTAGGSNEQYF. CDR3 nucleotides: TGTGCCAGCAGCCCACAGACCGCGGGGGGATCCAACGAGCAGTACTTC.